This TCR beta chain was captured in a study of T cell repertoires in cytomegalovirus infection. Study information: HLA-B-restricted CMV epitopes that are well studied were used alongside recently identified HLA-C-restricted ones. Through public TCR beta signatures, both CMV infection and matching HLA type were indicated.

Findings of the study overall: CMV-specific TCR beta clonotypes restricted by HLA-C dominated the ex vivo response. Identification of carriers of CMV plus the relevant HLA was achieved through cumulative public TCR beta family frequency.

The CDR3 contains 18 residues. The germline gives CDR1 SGDLS, CDR2 YYNGEE. The J segment lost 7 bases and the V segment lost 0 bases, leaving 14 bases of the junction unmatched. The table lists this clonotype with a count of one. What it binds is not known. MiXCR, applied by TCRdb to the reads, yields one record per CDR3 protein. The sample has roughly 920,000 distinct CDR3 sequences; 31% are singletons. The chain carries TRBV9 and TRBJ1-2; 11 bases map to TRBD1. This TCR was recovered from a human donor in good health (CMV status not recorded). Some clones in this sample may be carry-over from other donors' samples. The sample here was cultured CD8+ T cells from PBMCs, taken from culture after CMV antigen stimulation. CDR3 bases: TGTGCCAGCAGCGTAGCCTCTAGGACAGGGGGCGCTTGGGGTGGCTACACCTTC. Amino acid sequence: CASSVASRTGGAWGGYTF.